The sequence of this TCR beta chain was determined in a study of metastatic and nonmetastatic thyroid tumors. Study-wide context: For malignant and benign thyroid patients, tumor or nodule tissue and blood were the sources whose repertoires were compared.

Concerning this clone itself: What it binds is unknown.

The CDR3 runs to 15 residues. The J segment lost 3 bases and the V segment lost 4 bases, leaving 2 bases of the junction unmatched. Germline CDR1 is KGHDR and CDR2 is SFDVKD. Thyroid surgery took place with no prior treatment in any patient. Via MiXCR, TCRdb re-called the PCR reads. The sample includes fewer than 35,000 clones, over 15% of them seen just once. General study results and limits: In blood and tumor, TCR beta diversity was reportedly significantly higher in malignant thyroid tumors than in benign nodules.

The sequencing input was blood. The TCR sequence derives from a female donor with papillary thyroid cancer or a benign thyroid nodule (not recorded which). Some clones in this sample may be carry-over from other donors' samples. The chain uses TRBV24-1 and TRBJ2-2; 9 bases map to TRBD1. The CDR3 coding sequence is TGTGCCACCAGTGAACAGGGGGCGGACACCGGGGAGCTGTTTTTT. Its translation is CATSEQGADTGELFF.